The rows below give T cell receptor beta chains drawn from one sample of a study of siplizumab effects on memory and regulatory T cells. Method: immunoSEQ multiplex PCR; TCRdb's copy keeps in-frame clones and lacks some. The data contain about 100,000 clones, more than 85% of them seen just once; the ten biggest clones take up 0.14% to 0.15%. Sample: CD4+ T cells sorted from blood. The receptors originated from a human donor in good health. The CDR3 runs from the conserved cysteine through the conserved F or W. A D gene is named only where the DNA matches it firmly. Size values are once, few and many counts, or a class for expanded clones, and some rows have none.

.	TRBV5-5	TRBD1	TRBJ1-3	CASNKQGAKGNTIYF	TGTGCCAGCAACAAACAGGGGGCGAAGGGAAACACCATATATTTT
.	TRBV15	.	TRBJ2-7	CATSVGTSVHEQYF	TGTGCCACCAGTGTAGGGACCAGTGTCCACGAGCAGTACTTC
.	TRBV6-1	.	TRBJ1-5	CASSARPNQPQHF	TGTGCCAGCAGTGCACGCCCCAATCAGCCCCAGCATTTT
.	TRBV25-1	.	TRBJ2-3	CASSTLLSTDTQYF	TGTGCCAGTTCCACTCTACTCAGCACAGATACGCAGTATTTT
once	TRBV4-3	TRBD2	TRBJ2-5	CASPASAGGLETQYF	TGCGCCAGCCCTGCGTCCGCGGGGGGGCTAGAGACCCAGTACTTC
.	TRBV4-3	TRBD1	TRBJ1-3	CASSEGQPSSGNTIYF	TGCGCCAGCAGCGAGGGACAGCCATCCTCTGGAAACACCATATATTTT
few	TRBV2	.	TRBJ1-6	CASSQEGRSYNSPLHF	TGTGCCAGCAGTCAGGAGGGAAGGTCCTATAATTCACCCCTCCACTTT
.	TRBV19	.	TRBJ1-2	CASSIPTPNYGYTF	TGTGCCAGTAGTATACCGACACCGAACTATGGCTACACCTTC
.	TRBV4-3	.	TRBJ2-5	CASSQAYQETQYF	TGCGCCAGCAGCCAAGCCTACCAAGAGACCCAGTACTTC
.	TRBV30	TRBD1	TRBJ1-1	CAWSVGGQGGTEAFF	TGTGCCTGGAGTGTGGGGGGACAGGGCGGCACTGAAGCTTTCTTT
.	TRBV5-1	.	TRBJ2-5	CASSRSVPRSGETQYF	TGCGCCAGCAGCAGATCGGTTCCCCGCTCGGGGGAGACCCAGTACTTC
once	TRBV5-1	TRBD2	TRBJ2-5	CASSPTAGQETQYF	TGCGCCAGCAGCCCTACAGCGGGGCAAGAGACCCAGTACTTC
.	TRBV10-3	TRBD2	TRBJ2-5	CAINSGEGETQYF	TGTGCCATCAACTCGGGGGAGGGGGAGACCCAGTACTTC
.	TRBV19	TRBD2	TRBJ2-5	CASSPVSSGGRDQYF	TGTGCCAGTAGTCCAGTATCTAGCGGGGGCCGGGACCAGTACTTC
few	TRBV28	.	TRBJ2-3	CASSADRVGGTRSTDTQYF	TGTGCCAGCAGTGCCGACAGGGTGGGGGGAACTCGAAGCACAGATACGCAGTATTTT
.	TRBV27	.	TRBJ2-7	CASSLRRGGESEQYF	TGTGCCAGCAGTTTGAGGCGGGGCGGGGAAAGCGAGCAGTACTTC